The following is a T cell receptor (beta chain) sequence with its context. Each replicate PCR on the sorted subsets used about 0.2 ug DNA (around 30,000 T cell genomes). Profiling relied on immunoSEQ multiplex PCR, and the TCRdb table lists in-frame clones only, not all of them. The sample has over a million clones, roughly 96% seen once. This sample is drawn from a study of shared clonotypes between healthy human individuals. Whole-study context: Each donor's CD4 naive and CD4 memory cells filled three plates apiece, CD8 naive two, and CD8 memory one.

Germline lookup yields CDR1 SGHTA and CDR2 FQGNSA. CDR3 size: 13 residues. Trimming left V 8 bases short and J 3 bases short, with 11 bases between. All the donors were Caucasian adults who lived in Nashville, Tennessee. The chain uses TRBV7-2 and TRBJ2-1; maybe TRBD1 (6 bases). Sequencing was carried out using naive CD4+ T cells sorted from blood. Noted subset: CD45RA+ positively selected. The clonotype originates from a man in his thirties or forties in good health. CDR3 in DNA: TGTGCCAGCGTAGGACAGATCTACAATGAGCAGTTCTTC. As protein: CASVGQIYNEQFF.